Listed here are 10 T cell receptor beta chains from one sample, sequenced in a study of beta chain features in type 1 diabetes (dated by TCRdb to 2016 to 2019). Library creation used the immunoSEQ multiplex PCR assay. The entire amount of isolated RNA was reverse transcribed using the High Capacity cDNA Reverse Transcription Kit, so the sequenced TCRB transcripts were expressed ones. Sourced from immuneACCESS, this table was stored by TCRdb with only in-frame sequences that have V and J called. A share of the clones is absent; for the studies checked, an unresolved V gene accounts for under half, and the remainder has no known explanation. For this sample there are under 400,000 clones; about 20% appear just once. Around 0.044% of the sample is held by the ten biggest clonotypes. What was sequenced was naive CD4+ T cells from blood. The cell subset or site label here, explained by the study, means: true naive CD4+ T cells. The receptor source for this set is a woman aged 18-35 years in good health.

There are a few counts of this clone. This chain connects TRBV6-1 to TRBJ2-2, with D possibly being TRBD2 (6 bases). The CDR3 length is 15 residues. The germline V gene has CDR1 MNHNS and CDR2 SASEGT. Trimming removed 8 bases at V and 1 base at J, with 14 bases between. The CDR3 DNA follows: TGTGCCAGCCTGCTTAGCGGCTTGAACACCGGGGAGCTGTTTTTT. Translating it yields CASLLSGLNTGELFF.

The DNA for the CDR3 is TGTGCCAGCAGCTTGGGCGGGGCAGGGGGTTATGAGACCCAGTACTTC. Its protein product is CASSLGGAGGYETQYF. This chain joins TRBV13 and TRBJ2-5; possibly TRBD1 for D (7 bases). Germline CDR1 PRHDT, CDR2 FYEKMQ (reference sequence). This CDR3 spans 16 amino acids. The germline V and J ends were trimmed by 3 bases and 5 bases, with 19 bases remaining between them. Looking up the rest from reference TRBV13 and TRBJ2-5 gives the full variable domain: AAGVIQSPRHLIKEKRETATLKCYPIPRHDTVYWYQQGPGQDPQFLISFYEKMQSDKGSIPDRFSAQQFSDYHSELNMSSLELGDSALYFCASSLGGAGGYETQYFGPGTRLLVL.

This clone appeared a few times. The rearrangement links TRBV7-6 to TRBJ1-1; 7 nucleotides agree with TRBD1. The CDR3 loop spans 17 amino acids. CDR1 and CDR2 from the germline V gene are SGHVS and FNYEAQ. The V segment lost 1 base and the J segment 0 bases; nucleotides outside the gene matches: 8. Here the CDR3 reads CASSLGQGGRVNTEAFF. The CDR3 region has the DNA TGTGCCAGCAGCTTAGGGCAGGGGGGTCGGGTGAACACTGAAGCTTTCTTT. Variable domain in full (rest from reference TRBV7-6 and TRBJ1-1): GAGVSQSPRYKVTKRGQDVALRCDPISGHVSLYWYRQALGQGPEFLTYFNYEAQQDKSGLPNDRFSAERPEGSISTLTIQRTEQRDSAMYRCASSLGQGGRVNTEAFFGQGTRLTVV.

The rearrangement joins TRBV27 to TRBJ2-1; 11 nucleotides align to TRBD2. The CDR3 runs to 17 residues. Germline V gene sequence: CDR1 MNHEY, CDR2 SMNVEV (reference sequence). V lost 5 bases and J lost 5; bases outside the gene matches: 11. Here the CDR3 DNA reads TGTGCCAGCAGTCCGGGGCGACTAGCGGGGCCACACAATGAGCAGTTCTTC. Its protein is CASSPGRLAGPHNEQFF.

This clone was found a few times. The chain has TRBV10-3 and TRBJ2-7, with 10 nucleotides matching TRBD1. After removal of 5 bases from V and 2 bases from J, the junction contained 3 bases not matched to a gene. There are 14 residues in the CDR3. From germline, CDR1 is ENHRY and CDR2 SYGVKD. CDR3 in DNA: TGTGCCATCAGTACCGGGACAGGGGCCTACGAGCAGTACTTC. It yields the protein CAISTGTGAYEQYF.

This sequence joins TRBV6-1 and TRBJ2-7, with D uncertain. This CDR3 comprises 12 residues. Deletions cut 6 bases from V and 0 bases from J, with 6 bases between. In germline, CDR1 is MNHNS, CDR2 SASEGT. CDR3 region: CASRLDSYEQYF. The CDR3 DNA follows: TGTGCCAGCAGACTTGACTCCTACGAGCAGTACTTC.

This clone was detected only a few times. Other nucleotide sequences in the sample specify the same CDR3. The genes are TRBV30 and TRBJ1-1, with 8 bases matching TRBD1. CDR1 is GTSNPN and CDR2 is SVGIG in the germline V gene (reference sequence). Trimming cost V 5 bases and J 4 bases; bases outside gene matches: 6. The CDR3 spans 13 residues. The CDR3 region has the DNA TGTGCCTGGGACAGGGGTTTGAGCACTGAAGCTTTCTTT. Protein sequence: CAWDRGLSTEAFF.

The sample holds a few counts of this clone. The rearrangement uses TRBV19 and TRBJ2-1; TRBD2 matches 10 bases. The CDR3 loop spans 14 amino acids. Looked up from germline, CDR1 is LNHDA and CDR2 is SQIVND (reference sequence). The junction had 5 bases not matched to a gene; V was cut back by 6 bases and J by 6 bases. The CDR3 nucleotides read TGTGCCAGTAGCACGGGGACTAGCGTCAATGAGCAGTTCTTC. Translating gives CASSTGTSVNEQFF. The full variable domain, in which reference TRBV19 and TRBJ2-1 provide the parts outside the CDR3, is DGGITQSPKYLFRKEGQNVTLSCEQNLNHDAMYWYRQDPGQGLRLIYYSQIVNDFQKGDIAEGYSVSREKKESFPLTVTSAQKNPTAFYLCASSTGTSVNEQFFGPGTRLTVL.

This rearrangement joins TRBV7-9 to TRBJ2-1; TRBD2 matches 16 bases. Per germline, CDR1 SEHNR and CDR2 FQNEAQ (reference sequence). The CDR3 covers 16 residues. V was pared by 3 bases and J by 13 bases, with 9 bases of the junction left unmatched. For the CDR3, the DNA is TGTGCCAGCAGCTTGTTCGGCGGGACTAGCGGGAGGGGTCAGTTCTTC. This translates into CASSLFGGTSGRGQFF. Full variable domain (remainder filled in from reference TRBV7-9 and TRBJ2-1): DTGVSQNPRHKITKRGQNVTFRCDPISEHNRLYWYRQTLGQGPEFLTYFQNEAQLEKSRLLSDRFSAERPKGSFSTLEIQRTEQGDSAMYLCASSLFGGTSGRGQFFGPGTRLTVL.

This clone has more than one count but fewer than ten. The chain employs TRBV6-5 and TRBJ1-2, with TRBD1 matching 7 bases. V gave up 6 bases and J gave up 4 bases; unmatched junction bases: 5. Germline assignment: CDR1 MNHEY and CDR2 SVGAGI. The CDR3 consists of 13 residues. CDR3 in DNA: TGTGCCAGCAGACAGGGGCTCGGCTATGGCTACACCTTC. It specifies CASRQGLGYGYTF.